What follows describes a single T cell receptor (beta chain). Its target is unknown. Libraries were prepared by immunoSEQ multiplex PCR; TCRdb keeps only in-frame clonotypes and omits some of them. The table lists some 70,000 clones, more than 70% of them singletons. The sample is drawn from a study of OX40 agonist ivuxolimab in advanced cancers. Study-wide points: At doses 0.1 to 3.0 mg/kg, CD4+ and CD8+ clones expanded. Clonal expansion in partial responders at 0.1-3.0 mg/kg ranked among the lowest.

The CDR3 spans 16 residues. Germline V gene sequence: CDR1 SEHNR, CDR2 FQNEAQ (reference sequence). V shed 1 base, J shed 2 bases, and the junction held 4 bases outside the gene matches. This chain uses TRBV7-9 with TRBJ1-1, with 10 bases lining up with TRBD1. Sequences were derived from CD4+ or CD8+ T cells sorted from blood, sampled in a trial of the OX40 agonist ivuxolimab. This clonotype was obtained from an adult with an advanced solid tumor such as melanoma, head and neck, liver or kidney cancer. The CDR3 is CASSLGDRGKNTEAFF. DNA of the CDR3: TGTGCCAGCAGCTTAGGGGACAGGGGAAAAAACACTGAAGCTTTCTTT.